This TCR beta chain was retrieved from a study of Ad26.COV2.S vaccination and SARS-CoV-2 variants. Across the study: The authors gave Ad26.COV2.S intramuscularly, either once or twice 56 days apart.

On this clone itself: Its antigen is not identified.

Whole-study results and caveats: Responses of T cells in total may have been underestimated by the TCR breadth and depth analyses. Similar non-spike TCR breadth was seen in vaccine and placebo recipients.

Here immunoSEQ multiplex PCR was the method, and the copy in TCRdb shows in-frame clones only, minus some. Of more than 350,000 clones detected, 75% to 95% appear once; the ten largest clones hold about 12%. The sample's treatment: some 19 received Ad26.COV2.S at low or high dose, single or two shots; several received placebo; per-sample allocation not given. Vaccine and placebo recipients were sampled on day 63 after the first injection. The source was peripheral blood, collected in a trial of Ad26.COV2.S vaccine versus placebo. This receptor was obtained from a person between 18 and 60 years old who received the Ad26.COV2.S COVID-19 vaccine or a placebo.

This CDR3 reads CASSMDSSLNTEAFF. The DNA for the CDR3 is TGTGCCAGTAGTATGGACAGCAGTTTGAACACTGAAGCTTTCTTT. The chain combines TRBV19 with TRBJ1-1; weak D call: TRBD1 (6 bases). V shed 3 bases and J shed 0 bases, with 11 bases lying between them. Germline values: CDR1 LNHDA, CDR2 SQIVND (reference sequence). The CDR3 is 15 amino acids.